Listed below are T cell receptor beta chains from one sample, sequenced in a study of blood T cell repertoires in COVID-19. The data were produced by immunoSEQ multiplex PCR, yet TCRdb's version contains in-frame clones alone and is incomplete. Altogether about 32,000 clones are present, 80% to 95% being singletons, with the ten largest covering approximately 0.88%. Material: peripheral blood. The receptor set was obtained from a male donor with active COVID-19. CDR3s include the opening cysteine and the closing phenylalanine or tryptophan. Fields, in order: V gene, J gene, clone size, D gene, CDR3 DNA, CDR3 protein. A D gene is named only where the DNA matches it firmly. Size is stated for part of the rows, as once, few or many counts, or as a class when the clone is expanded.

>TRBV12-3/TRBV12-4|TRBJ1-2|.|.
TGTGCCAGCAGTTTTCCCGATGGCTACACCTTC
CASSFPDGYTF
>TRBV7-2|TRBJ2-3|.|TRBD1
TGTGCCAGCAGCTCGGGACAGGTCTCAGGGGCAGATACGCAGTATTTT
CASSSGQVSGADTQYF
>TRBV12-3/TRBV12-4|TRBJ1-1|.|TRBD1
TGTGCCAGCAGCGATCACAGGGGTTTTGCTTTCTTT
CASSDHRGFAFF
>TRBV2|TRBJ2-7|.|TRBD2
TGTGCCAGCAGTGAAGCACTAGCGGGGCGCTACGAGCAGTACTTC
CASSEALAGRYEQYF
>TRBV4-3|TRBJ1-2|.|TRBD1
TGCGCCAGCAGCCAAGGGCCCGGGACAGGGAGTGGCTATGGCTACACCTTC
CASSQGPGTGSGYGYTF
>TRBV10-3|TRBJ2-1|few|TRBD2
TGTGCCATCCGGGTCGCGACTAGCGGGGGAATTGCATACAATGAGCAGTTCTTC
CAIRVATSGGIAYNEQFF
>TRBV4-1|TRBJ2-7|.|.
TGCGCCAGCAGCCAAGGGACAGATGCCTACGAGCAGTACTTC
CASSQGTDAYEQYF
>TRBV30|TRBJ2-1|.|TRBD1
TGTGCCTGGAGTGTAAGACGTTCAAGGGGACAGGGCGACAATGAGCAGTTCTTC
CAWSVRRSRGQGDNEQFF
>TRBV4-2|TRBJ1-5|.|.
TGTGCCAGCAGCCAAGAAACCAGAAATCAGCCCCAGCATTTT
CASSQETRNQPQHF
>TRBV7-9|TRBJ1-1|.|.
TGTGCCAGCAGCTTAGTTGGGGGCTTGGAGAACACTGAAGCTTTCTTT
CASSLVGGLENTEAFF
>TRBV9|TRBJ2-1|.|.
TGTGCCAGCAGCTTTGGACAGTTCGGGTACAATGAGCAGTTCTTC
CASSFGQFGYNEQFF
>TRBV7-9|TRBJ2-2|.|.
TGTGCCAGCAGCACTTCCTCTAACACCGGGGAGCTGTTTTTT
CASSTSSNTGELFF
>TRBV6-4|TRBJ2-6|few|TRBD2
TGTGCCAGCAGTGAGCGGGGGGGCTCTGGGGCCAACGTCCTGACTTTC
CASSERGGSGANVLTF
>TRBV14|TRBJ1-6|.|.
TGTGCCAGCAGCCAAGATTACGCGAATTCACCCCTCCACTTT
CASSQDYANSPLHF
>TRBV7-3|TRBJ1-1|.|.
TGTGCCAGCAGTTCTGACACCCACACTGAAGCTTTCTTT
CASSSDTHTEAFF
>TRBV6-5|TRBJ1-1|.|TRBD1
TGTGCCACGCGGGACAGCAGTATAATGAACACTGAAGCTTTCTTT
CATRDSSIMNTEAFF